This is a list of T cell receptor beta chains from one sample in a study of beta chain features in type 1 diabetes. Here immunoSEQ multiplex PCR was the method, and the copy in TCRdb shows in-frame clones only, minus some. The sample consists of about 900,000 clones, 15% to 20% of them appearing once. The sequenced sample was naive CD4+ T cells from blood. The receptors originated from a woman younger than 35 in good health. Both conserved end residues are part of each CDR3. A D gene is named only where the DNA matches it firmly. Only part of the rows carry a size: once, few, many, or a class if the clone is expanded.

CDR3 protein: CASSAGTAWTGELLF
CDR3 DNA: TGTGCCAGCAGTGCCGGGACAGCTTGGACCGGGGAGCTGCTTTTT
D gene: TRBD1
V gene: TRBV28
J gene: TRBJ2-2
clone size: NA

CDR3 protein: CASSYKLQALYGYTF
CDR3 DNA: TGTGCCAGCAGTTACAAGTTGCAGGCGCTCTATGGCTACACCTTC
D gene: NA
V gene: TRBV6-5
J gene: TRBJ1-2
clone size: NA

CDR3 protein: CATSRDRAVAGAQRRETQYF
CDR3 DNA: TGTGCCACCAGCAGAGATCGAGCGGTAGCGGGAGCCCAACGTCGGGAGACCCAGTACTTC
D gene: TRBD2
V gene: TRBV15
J gene: TRBJ2-5
clone size: few

CDR3 protein: CASTLGTPSTDTQYF
CDR3 DNA: TGCGCCAGCACCTTGGGGACGCCCAGCACAGATACGCAGTATTTT
D gene: NA
V gene: TRBV5-1
J gene: TRBJ2-3
clone size: NA

CDR3 protein: CASSQDTQGLLSF
CDR3 DNA: TGCGCCAGCAGCCAAGATACCCAGGGGTTGTTGTCGTTT
D gene: NA
V gene: TRBV4-3
J gene: TRBJ1-4
clone size: NA

CDR3 protein: CASSLAGTGRETQYF
CDR3 DNA: TGCGCCAGCAGCTTGGCCGGGACAGGGAGAGAGACCCAGTACTTC
D gene: TRBD1
V gene: TRBV5-1
J gene: TRBJ2-5
clone size: few

CDR3 protein: CASSLEGIKPGYEQYF
CDR3 DNA: TGTGCCAGCAGCTTGGAGGGAATCAAACCAGGCTACGAGCAGTACTTC
D gene: NA
V gene: TRBV7-9
J gene: TRBJ2-7
clone size: NA

CDR3 protein: CASSRPAGQSGANVLTF
CDR3 DNA: TGTGCCAGCTCAAGGCCTGCTGGCCAATCTGGGGCCAACGTCCTGACTTTC
D gene: NA
V gene: TRBV18
J gene: TRBJ2-6
clone size: few

CDR3 protein: CASSPGLAGRETQYF
CDR3 DNA: TGTGCCAGCTCCCCCGGACTAGCGGGGCGAGAGACCCAGTACTTC
D gene: TRBD2
V gene: TRBV18
J gene: TRBJ2-5
clone size: once

CDR3 protein: CASSVEGVDGELFF
CDR3 DNA: TGTGCCAGCAGCGTAGAAGGAGTTGACGGGGAGCTGTTTTTT
D gene: NA
V gene: TRBV9
J gene: TRBJ2-2
clone size: few

CDR3 protein: CASSRSAGTGRNYGYTF
CDR3 DNA: TGTGCCAGCAGCCGAAGCGCCGGGACAGGGCGCAACTATGGCTACACCTTC
D gene: TRBD1
V gene: TRBV7-9
J gene: TRBJ1-2
clone size: few

CDR3 protein: CAINAGASGGTDTQYF
CDR3 DNA: TGTGCCATCAACGCTGGGGCTAGCGGGGGCACAGATACGCAGTATTTT
D gene: TRBD2
V gene: TRBV10-3
J gene: TRBJ2-3
clone size: few

CDR3 protein: CASSDLGYEQYF
CDR3 DNA: TGTGCCAGCAGCGACCTAGGGTATGAGCAGTACTTC
D gene: NA
V gene: TRBV6-6
J gene: TRBJ2-7
clone size: NA

CDR3 protein: CASSSLANQETQYF
CDR3 DNA: TGTGCCAGCAGCTCACTAGCGAACCAAGAGACCCAGTACTTC
D gene: TRBD2
V gene: TRBV7-9
J gene: TRBJ2-5
clone size: few

CDR3 protein: CASSVEIRSPLHF
CDR3 DNA: TGTGCCAGCAGCGTAGAGATTCGTTCACCCCTCCACTTT
D gene: NA
V gene: TRBV9
J gene: TRBJ1-6
clone size: few

CDR3 protein: CASSLVAGSLDTQYF
CDR3 DNA: TGTGCCAGCAGCTTAGTGGCAGGGAGTTTAGATACGCAGTATTTT
D gene: NA
V gene: TRBV7-6
J gene: TRBJ2-3
clone size: NA

CDR3 protein: CASSFAGSGMYEQYF
CDR3 DNA: TGTGCCAGCAGTTTTGCTGGTAGCGGGATGTACGAGCAGTACTTC
D gene: TRBD2
V gene: TRBV28
J gene: TRBJ2-7
clone size: NA

CDR3 protein: CASRSRIGPATNEKLFF
CDR3 DNA: TGTGCCAGTAGATCTCGGATCGGACCCGCAACTAATGAAAAACTGTTTTTT
D gene: NA
V gene: TRBV19
J gene: TRBJ1-4
clone size: NA

CDR3 protein: CASSRGQVTSTDTQYF
CDR3 DNA: TGTGCCAGCAGCCGGGGACAGGTCACTAGCACAGATACGCAGTATTTT
D gene: TRBD1
V gene: TRBV7-9
J gene: TRBJ2-3
clone size: few

CDR3 protein: CVSEQGQSYGYTF
CDR3 DNA: TGTGTCAGTGAACAGGGCCAGTCCTATGGCTACACCTTC
D gene: NA
V gene: TRBV6-1
J gene: TRBJ1-2
clone size: NA

CDR3 protein: CASSPGTGVYEQYF
CDR3 DNA: TGTGCCAGCAGTCCCGGGACAGGGGTCTACGAGCAGTACTTC
D gene: TRBD1
V gene: TRBV6-6
J gene: TRBJ2-7
clone size: NA

CDR3 protein: CASTDSYEQYF
CDR3 DNA: TGCGCCAGCACCGACTCCTACGAGCAGTACTTC
D gene: NA
V gene: TRBV5-1
J gene: TRBJ2-7
clone size: few

CDR3 protein: CASSLYGRGNYGYTF
CDR3 DNA: TGTGCCAGCAGTTTATATGGCAGGGGTAACTATGGCTACACCTTC
D gene: NA
V gene: TRBV27
J gene: TRBJ1-2
clone size: NA

CDR3 protein: CAISPRGGRYTEAFF
CDR3 DNA: TGTGCCATCAGTCCGCGTGGAGGGAGATACACTGAAGCTTTCTTT
D gene: NA
V gene: TRBV10-3
J gene: TRBJ1-1
clone size: few

CDR3 protein: CASSGKTQYF
CDR3 DNA: TGTGCCAGCAGTGGGAAAACGCAGTATTTT
D gene: NA
V gene: TRBV2
J gene: TRBJ2-3
clone size: few

CDR3 protein: CASLGEGSYEQYF
CDR3 DNA: TGTGCCAGCCTAGGGGAAGGGTCCTACGAGCAGTACTTC
D gene: NA
V gene: TRBV25-1
J gene: TRBJ2-7
clone size: few

CDR3 protein: CASRRLAGFNEQFF
CDR3 DNA: TGTGCCAGCAGACGACTAGCGGGATTCAATGAGCAGTTCTTC
D gene: TRBD2
V gene: TRBV6-1
J gene: TRBJ2-1
clone size: NA